The text below deals with one TCR beta chain. This specimen belongs to a study of CD8 T cells in Susac syndrome. RNA in amounts of roughly 0.5 to 1 ug was reverse transcribed with random hexamers. Amplification of TCR beta CDR3 spanned 54 Vbeta and 13 Jbeta via immunoSEQ multiplex PCR. Each CDR3 protein is one row after TCRdb ran MiXCR on the immunoSEQ multiplex PCR reads. The sample has a few hundred thousand distinct CDR3 sequences; approximately 94% are singletons. In contrast to the negatively isolated CD8+ and CD4+ T cells, TEMRA cells were FACS-enriched. V lost 2 bases to trimming and J lost 7 bases; unmatched junction nucleotides: 10. Germline values: CDR1 DFQATT, CDR2 SNEGSKA (reference sequence). The CDR3 has 14 amino acids.

V gene TRBV20-1 combines with J gene TRBJ1-1; 7 bases match TRBD1. Input material: CD4+ T cells from PBMCs. The sequence was obtained from a human donor with Susac syndrome. DNA for the CDR3: TGCAGTGCTAGAAGGGGGCAGGGTGATGATGAAGCTTTCTTT. Encoded protein: CSARRGQGDDEAFF.